Included here is one T cell receptor (beta chain) sequence, with context. Its antigen is still unknown. No much larger clonotype is one base removed from it; base qualities were not supplied. Trimmed from V: 6 bases; trimmed from J: 1 base; junction bases lacking a gene match: 2. The germline V gene yields SNHLY for CDR1 and FYNNEI for CDR2. From cysteine to phenylalanine, the CDR3 is 14 amino acids long. Of all the DNA, just the CDR3 is kept, 42 bases in frame from base 1. The data are from a study of blood T cell repertoires in COVID-19 (dated by TCRdb to 2019 to 2021). Concerning the study at large: Collaborator samples came from the United States, Italy and Spain and covered acute and convalescent phases of COVID-19. The prospective study material was composed of cDNA or gDNA derived from T cells, B-cell-depleted T cells, or PBMCs. Subjects who had been exposed to COVID-19, were actively infected with it, or had recovered from it provided the deeply sampled blood TCRbeta repertoires that made up the dataset. The repertoires were released in a freely available public database intended as a resource for research on the immune response to SARS-CoV-2. The samples were drawn from the first 160 participants of the ongoing ImmuneRACE study and from under 1,500 subjects provided by 6 global collaborators. Sample metadata almost always included a de-identified subject ID, COVID-19 status, age in years and sex. Where HLA class I and class II types were available, the types were taken from metadata supplied by the sample provider, not from assay-based typing. The research as a whole found: How much clinical and demographic metadata was included differed by source and by participant, and the metadata was provided uncurated.

The immunoSEQ Assay, a bias-controlled multiplex PCR, was used to amplify TCRbeta CDR3 regions from genomic DNA. The study's processing was this. Nucleated cell counts per sample were estimated from amplification of reference gene primers within the assay. Sequence reads were collapsed and filtered to measure the absolute abundance of every unique TCRbeta CDR3 rearrangement. For each sample, productive Simpson clonality was calculated as the square root of Simpson's diversity index across productive rearrangements. TCRdb obtained this table from immuneACCESS and retained in-frame rearrangements with V and J assigned. These tables miss some clones; where compared with another copy, unresolved V genes account for less than half of the shortfall, and the remainder is unexplained. Clone size and V and J calls were adopted from that table, with D and trimming inferred from the DNA. The sample records about 42,000 clones, 90% of which are singletons. The ten largest make up about 2.8% of the sample.

Whole blood was collected in K2EDTA tubes by collaborating institutions according to the institutions' own protocols. For TCRbeta analysis, collaborator samples were shipped as frozen whole blood, as isolated PBMCs, or as DNA extracted from either sample type. The chain is encoded by TRBV2 joined to TRBJ2-3, and 9 junction bases match TRBD1. This sequence was found in a man in his fifties with active COVID-19. The sequencing sample was made of peripheral blood. The CDR3 protein is CASSRDRGTDTQYF. Here is the DNA: TGTGCCAGCAGCAGGGACAGGGGCACAGATACGCAGTATTTT.